Listed below are T cell receptor beta chains from one sample, sequenced in a study of T cell responses to AZD1222 COVID-19 vaccine. The data were produced by immunoSEQ multiplex PCR, yet TCRdb's version contains in-frame clones alone and is incomplete. The sample consists of more than 70,000 clones, 65% to 90% of them appearing once. The sequences come from peripheral blood, collected on day 0 of AZD1222 vaccination. Receptor source: an adult in good health. The CDR3 runs from the conserved cysteine through the conserved F or W. Fields, in order: CDR3 protein, CDR3 DNA, J gene, V gene, CDR3 length, clone size, D gene. A D gene is named only where the DNA matches it firmly. Rows give clone size only sometimes, using once, few, many, or a class for an expanded clone.

CDR3aa: CASSSGATNEKLFF
CDR3nt: TGTGCCAGCAGCTCTGGGGCGACTAATGAAAAACTGTTTTTT
j_gene: TRBJ1-4
v_gene: TRBV5-8
len: 14
abundance: .
d_gene: .

CDR3aa: CASSLGQGRNQPQHF
CDR3nt: TGTGCCAGCAGCCTAGGGCAGGGGAGGAATCAGCCCCAGCATTTT
j_gene: TRBJ1-5
v_gene: TRBV11-2
len: 15
abundance: .
d_gene: .

CDR3aa: CATTDYNEQFF
CDR3nt: TGTGCCACCACGGATTACAATGAGCAGTTCTTC
j_gene: TRBJ2-1
v_gene: TRBV6-5
len: 11
abundance: .
d_gene: .

CDR3aa: CASSPLGFGGNQPQHF
CDR3nt: TGTGCCAGCTCACCATTAGGGTTTGGGGGCAATCAGCCCCAGCATTTT
j_gene: TRBJ1-5
v_gene: TRBV18
len: 16
abundance: .
d_gene: .

CDR3aa: CASTLTSGKNEQFF
CDR3nt: TGTGCCAGTACGCTTACGAGCGGGAAGAATGAGCAGTTCTTC
j_gene: TRBJ2-1
v_gene: TRBV19
len: 14
abundance: .
d_gene: TRBD2

CDR3aa: CASSILWGENTEAFF
CDR3nt: TGTGCCAGTAGTATTCTCTGGGGGGAGAACACTGAAGCTTTCTTT
j_gene: TRBJ1-1
v_gene: TRBV19
len: 15
abundance: .
d_gene: .

CDR3aa: CASSVGQDTQYF
CDR3nt: TGTGCCAGCAGCGTAGGGCAGGATACGCAGTATTTT
j_gene: TRBJ2-3
v_gene: TRBV25-1
len: 12
abundance: .
d_gene: .

CDR3aa: CASSLGTSGRYEQFF
CDR3nt: TGTGCCAGCAGTCTCGGGACTAGCGGGAGGTATGAGCAGTTCTTC
j_gene: TRBJ2-1
v_gene: TRBV28
len: 15
abundance: few
d_gene: TRBD2

CDR3aa: CASSWGTGGTYEQYF
CDR3nt: TGCGCCAGCAGCTGGGGGACAGGGGGAACCTACGAGCAGTACTTC
j_gene: TRBJ2-7
v_gene: TRBV4-3
len: 15
abundance: .
d_gene: TRBD1

CDR3aa: CASSQDLVQNGETQYF
CDR3nt: TGTGCCAGCAGCCAAGATCTAGTCCAGAATGGGGAGACCCAGTACTTC
j_gene: TRBJ2-5
v_gene: TRBV3-1/TRBV3-2
len: 16
abundance: .
d_gene: .

CDR3aa: CASSVYNEQFF
CDR3nt: TGTGCCAGCAGCGTATACAATGAGCAGTTCTTC
j_gene: TRBJ2-1
v_gene: TRBV12-3/TRBV12-4
len: 11
abundance: once
d_gene: .

CDR3aa: CSVDGVSGADEQYF
CDR3nt: TGCAGCGTTGATGGAGTCAGCGGGGCCGACGAGCAGTACTTC
j_gene: TRBJ2-7
v_gene: TRBV29-1
len: 14
abundance: few
d_gene: TRBD2

CDR3aa: CASSQWGEQETQYF
CDR3nt: TGTGCCAGCAGCCAATGGGGGGAACAAGAGACCCAGTACTTC
j_gene: TRBJ2-5
v_gene: TRBV16
len: 14
abundance: few
d_gene: .

CDR3aa: CASNGQHNEQFF
CDR3nt: TGTGCCAGCAACGGACAGCACAATGAGCAGTTCTTC
j_gene: TRBJ2-1
v_gene: TRBV2
len: 12
abundance: .
d_gene: .

CDR3aa: CASSGRGGTGELFF
CDR3nt: TGTGCCAGCAGTGGCAGGGGGGGCACCGGGGAGCTGTTTTTT
j_gene: TRBJ2-2
v_gene: TRBV2
len: 14
abundance: few
d_gene: .

CDR3aa: CASSLGQLLYEQYF
CDR3nt: TGCGCCAGCAGCCTGGGACAGTTGCTCTACGAGCAGTACTTC
j_gene: TRBJ2-7
v_gene: TRBV5-1
len: 14
abundance: .
d_gene: TRBD1

CDR3aa: CASSLGQAETGELFF
CDR3nt: TGTGCCAGCAGCCTGGGACAGGCGGAGACCGGGGAGCTGTTTTTT
j_gene: TRBJ2-2
v_gene: TRBV7-9
len: 15
abundance: .
d_gene: TRBD1

CDR3aa: CASSDGPYNEQFF
CDR3nt: TGTGCCAGCAGTGACGGGCCGTACAATGAGCAGTTCTTC
j_gene: TRBJ2-1
v_gene: TRBV6-4
len: 13
abundance: .
d_gene: .

CDR3aa: CASSQVVGISTDTQYF
CDR3nt: TGTGCCAGCAGCCAAGTAGTGGGGATTAGCACAGATACGCAGTATTTT
j_gene: TRBJ2-3
v_gene: TRBV3-1/TRBV3-2
len: 16
abundance: .
d_gene: .

CDR3aa: CAISESAGMGTEAFF
CDR3nt: TGTGCCATCAGTGAGTCTGCGGGGATGGGCACTGAAGCTTTCTTT
j_gene: TRBJ1-1
v_gene: TRBV10-3
len: 15
abundance: once
d_gene: .

CDR3aa: CASSSRQGGRYEQYF
CDR3nt: TGTGCCAGCAGCTCCCGACAGGGGGGTAGGTACGAGCAGTACTTC
j_gene: TRBJ2-7
v_gene: TRBV11-2
len: 15
abundance: .
d_gene: TRBD1

CDR3aa: CASSLIGNYEQYF
CDR3nt: TGTGCCAGCAGTTTAATCGGGAACTACGAGCAGTACTTC
j_gene: TRBJ2-7
v_gene: TRBV28
len: 13
abundance: once
d_gene: .

CDR3aa: CASSPRQEETQYF
CDR3nt: TGTGCCAGCTCACCTCGGCAGGAAGAGACCCAGTACTTC
j_gene: TRBJ2-5
v_gene: TRBV18
len: 13
abundance: few
d_gene: .

CDR3aa: CASSQGRTGELFF
CDR3nt: TGTGCCAGCAGCCAAGGGAGGACCGGGGAGCTGTTTTTT
j_gene: TRBJ2-2
v_gene: TRBV4-2
len: 13
abundance: .
d_gene: .

CDR3aa: CASSFGATDTQYF
CDR3nt: TGTGCCAGCAGCTTTGGGGCCACAGATACGCAGTATTTT
j_gene: TRBJ2-3
v_gene: TRBV11-1
len: 13
abundance: .
d_gene: .

CDR3aa: CASSPYNEQFF
CDR3nt: TGTGCCAGCAGCCCTTATAATGAGCAGTTCTTC
j_gene: TRBJ2-1
v_gene: TRBV11-2
len: 11
abundance: .
d_gene: .

CDR3aa: CASSLVQGEQYF
CDR3nt: TGTGCCAGCAGCTTAGTACAGGGCGAGCAGTACTTC
j_gene: TRBJ2-7
v_gene: TRBV7-9
len: 12
abundance: .
d_gene: .

CDR3aa: CASSLEAGSAGEQFF
CDR3nt: TGTGCCAGCAGCTTAGAGGCAGGGAGCGCGGGTGAGCAGTTCTTC
j_gene: TRBJ2-1
v_gene: TRBV7-8
len: 15
abundance: few
d_gene: .

CDR3aa: CASSLGGGRREQYF
CDR3nt: TGTGCCAGCAGCTTGGGAGGGGGTAGGCGCGAGCAGTACTTC
j_gene: TRBJ2-7
v_gene: TRBV5-4
len: 14
abundance: .
d_gene: .